A selection of T cell receptor beta chains follows, all from one sample in a study of T-cell reconstitution after alpha-beta-depleted transplantation in children. TCRdb redid the calling of the PCR reads with MiXCR, one entry per CDR3 protein. Among 490,000 or so distinct CDR3 sequences listed, around 13% were seen once. Material: PBMCs from the stem cell graft donor, obtained from the stem cell graft. Receptors were obtained from a human donor who donated a stem cell graft to a child with combined immunodeficiency. The CDR3 runs from the conserved cysteine through the conserved F or W. Each record gives: D gene, clone size, V gene, J gene, CDR3 DNA, CDR3 protein. The D gene is left open where the match is weak. Clone size is shown for a subset of rows, as once, few, many or a class of expanded clone.

D gene: .
clone size: few
V gene: TRBV24-1
J gene: TRBJ2-1
CDR3 DNA: TGTGCCACCAGTGAAGGGCAGGGAATTGAGCAGTTCTTC
CDR3 protein: CATSEGQGIEQFF

D gene: .
clone size: .
V gene: TRBV7-2
J gene: TRBJ2-1
CDR3 DNA: TGTGCCAGCAGCTTCGGCTCGCCACACAATGAGCAGTTCTTC
CDR3 protein: CASSFGSPHNEQFF

D gene: .
clone size: .
V gene: TRBV28
J gene: TRBJ1-5
CDR3 DNA: TGTGCCAGCAGTTCCCCCCCTCAGCCCCAGCATTTT
CDR3 protein: CASSSPPQPQHF

D gene: TRBD2
clone size: few
V gene: TRBV6-2/TRBV6-3
J gene: TRBJ2-5
CDR3 DNA: TGTGCCAGCAAAAAAGGACTAGCGGGAGTTTATGAGACCCAGTACTTC
CDR3 protein: CASKKGLAGVYETQYF

D gene: .
clone size: .
V gene: TRBV2
J gene: TRBJ2-1
CDR3 DNA: TGTGCCAGCAGTGGGGCGCTTTACAATGAGCAGTTCTTC
CDR3 protein: CASSGALYNEQFF

D gene: TRBD1
clone size: .
V gene: TRBV12-5
J gene: TRBJ1-1
CDR3 DNA: TGTGCTAGCGCCTATGACAGGGAACGGTTTTGGACTGAAGCTTTCTTT
CDR3 protein: CASAYDRERFWTEAFF

D gene: .
clone size: few
V gene: TRBV29-1
J gene: TRBJ2-4
CDR3 DNA: TGCAGCGTTGAGCCTCAGCTCCCCGGGGTGGCCAAAAACATTCAGTACTTC
CDR3 protein: CSVEPQLPGVAKNIQYF

D gene: .
clone size: few
V gene: TRBV12-3/TRBV12-4
J gene: TRBJ1-4
CDR3 DNA: TGTGCCAGCAGCCCGGGGACCCGGGGGGGAGAAAAACTGTTTTTT
CDR3 protein: CASSPGTRGGEKLFF

D gene: .
clone size: .
V gene: TRBV21-1
J gene: TRBJ2-3
CDR3 DNA: TGTGCCAGCAGATCCAGCGGGATCGGGCCAGATACGCAGTATTTT
CDR3 protein: CASRSSGIGPDTQYF

D gene: TRBD2
clone size: few
V gene: TRBV13
J gene: TRBJ2-7
CDR3 DNA: TGTGCCAGCAGCAGGAGGACGGGGGGCTACGAGCAGTACTTC
CDR3 protein: CASSRRTGGYEQYF

D gene: TRBD1
clone size: .
V gene: TRBV7-9
J gene: TRBJ2-7
CDR3 DNA: TGTGCCAGCAGCTTGACAGGGGGCTACGTCAACGAGCAGTACTTC
CDR3 protein: CASSLTGGYVNEQYF

D gene: .
clone size: many
V gene: TRBV12-3/TRBV12-4
J gene: TRBJ2-1
CDR3 DNA: TGTGCCAGCAGTTGCGCAATCGGGGTAGGATACAATGAGCAGTTCTTC
CDR3 protein: CASSCAIGVGYNEQFF

D gene: .
clone size: few
V gene: TRBV30
J gene: TRBJ2-1
CDR3 DNA: TGTGCCTGGAGTTGGGCTCTGGGCAATGAGCAGTTCTTC
CDR3 protein: CAWSWALGNEQFF

D gene: TRBD2
clone size: few
V gene: TRBV7-9
J gene: TRBJ2-3
CDR3 DNA: TGTGCCAGCAGTCTAGCGGGAGGGCCTTACACAGATACGCAGTATTTT
CDR3 protein: CASSLAGGPYTDTQYF

D gene: .
clone size: many
V gene: TRBV9
J gene: TRBJ2-1
CDR3 DNA: TGTGCCAGCAGCTTAGAAATCCAGCCCAACCCTTACAATGAGCAGTTCTTC
CDR3 protein: CASSLEIQPNPYNEQFF

D gene: TRBD1
clone size: few
V gene: TRBV12-3/TRBV12-4
J gene: TRBJ2-5
CDR3 DNA: TGTGCCAGCAGTGCCACAGGGGAGGAGACCCAGTACTTC
CDR3 protein: CASSATGEETQYF

D gene: TRBD1
clone size: .
V gene: TRBV30
J gene: TRBJ1-1
CDR3 DNA: TGTGCCTCAGCCCGGGACAGACACACTGAAGCTTTCTTT
CDR3 protein: CASARDRHTEAFF

D gene: .
clone size: .
V gene: TRBV7-9
J gene: TRBJ1-2
CDR3 DNA: TGTGCCAGCAGCTTCGGGACAAGCGCAGACTATGGCTACACCTTC
CDR3 protein: CASSFGTSADYGYTF

D gene: .
clone size: .
V gene: TRBV7-9
J gene: TRBJ2-7
CDR3 DNA: TGTGCCAGCAGCTTAGTCGGTCCGTGGTACGAGCAGTACTTC
CDR3 protein: CASSLVGPWYEQYF

D gene: .
clone size: few
V gene: TRBV11-2
J gene: TRBJ1-1
CDR3 DNA: TGTGCCAGCAGCTTAGTGGAGGGCGCAGGGAAAACTTTCTTT
CDR3 protein: CASSLVEGAGKTFF

D gene: TRBD1
clone size: many
V gene: TRBV10-3
J gene: TRBJ1-5
CDR3 DNA: TGTGCCATCAGGGGACAGGGCGGTCAGCCCCAGCATTTT
CDR3 protein: CAIRGQGGQPQHF

D gene: .
clone size: few
V gene: TRBV20-1
J gene: TRBJ2-2
CDR3 DNA: TGCAGTGCTAGGGACCGGCGAAGGGGTCTCGCCGGGGAGCTGTTTTTT
CDR3 protein: CSARDRRRGLAGELFF

D gene: .
clone size: many
V gene: TRBV5-1
J gene: TRBJ1-3
CDR3 DNA: TGCGCCAGCAGCTTGGAACCCAGAACTGGAAACACCATATATTTT
CDR3 protein: CASSLEPRTGNTIYF

D gene: TRBD2
clone size: .
V gene: TRBV7-3
J gene: TRBJ2-3
CDR3 DNA: TGTGCCAGCAGCTTCGGGGGGGGCACATATACGCAGTATTTT
CDR3 protein: CASSFGGGTYTQYF

D gene: .
clone size: few
V gene: TRBV15
J gene: TRBJ2-2
CDR3 DNA: TGTGCCACTGGGGAGCACGCGAACACCGGGGAGCTGTTTTTT
CDR3 protein: CATGEHANTGELFF

D gene: TRBD2
clone size: few
V gene: TRBV20-1
J gene: TRBJ2-7
CDR3 DNA: TGCAGTGCTAGAGATCTCAGCGGGGGGTCCTACGAGCAGTACTTC
CDR3 protein: CSARDLSGGSYEQYF

D gene: TRBD1
clone size: many
V gene: TRBV5-6
J gene: TRBJ1-1
CDR3 DNA: TGTGCCAGCAGCTTGATTTTTAACAGGGGGAATCTGAACACTGAAGCTTTCTTT
CDR3 protein: CASSLIFNRGNLNTEAFF

D gene: TRBD1
clone size: .
V gene: TRBV7-2
J gene: TRBJ1-2
CDR3 DNA: TGTGCCAGCAGCTTAGAGTTAACAGGGGGCGGAGGCTACACCTTC
CDR3 protein: CASSLELTGGGGYTF

D gene: .
clone size: .
V gene: TRBV4-2
J gene: TRBJ2-5
CDR3 DNA: TGTGCCAGCAGCCAAGCCACCGGGACCCAGTACTTC
CDR3 protein: CASSQATGTQYF

D gene: .
clone size: .
V gene: TRBV24-1
J gene: TRBJ2-7
CDR3 DNA: TGTGCCACCAGTGTTTCCGCGGCGAACCACGAGCAGTACTTC
CDR3 protein: CATSVSAANHEQYF

D gene: .
clone size: .
V gene: TRBV11-2
J gene: TRBJ2-7
CDR3 DNA: TGTGCCAGCAGCTTAGTGGGCCCAGACGACGAGCAGTACTTC
CDR3 protein: CASSLVGPDDEQYF

D gene: .
clone size: many
V gene: TRBV6-6
J gene: TRBJ2-5
CDR3 DNA: TGTGCCAGCAGTTACTCGGAGACCCAGTACTTC
CDR3 protein: CASSYSETQYF

D gene: .
clone size: .
V gene: TRBV12-3/TRBV12-4
J gene: TRBJ1-1
CDR3 DNA: TGTGCCAGCAGTACCGACAACAGGGCTTTCTTT
CDR3 protein: CASSTDNRAFF

D gene: .
clone size: few
V gene: TRBV20-1
J gene: TRBJ2-7
CDR3 DNA: TGCAGTGCTAGAGATCCGGGTGGGGCGGGAACCTACGAGCAGTACTTC
CDR3 protein: CSARDPGGAGTYEQYF

D gene: .
clone size: .
V gene: TRBV29-1
J gene: TRBJ2-2
CDR3 DNA: TGCAGCGTTGTCCCCAGACTTACCGGGGAGCTGTTTTTT
CDR3 protein: CSVVPRLTGELFF

D gene: .
clone size: many
V gene: TRBV21-1
J gene: TRBJ1-2
CDR3 DNA: TGTGCCAGCAGCAAAGTAGTAAATCCAAGGACAGGGGGCGGGGACTATGGCTACACCTTC
CDR3 protein: CASSKVVNPRTGGGDYGYTF

D gene: .
clone size: many
V gene: TRBV5-6
J gene: TRBJ2-3
CDR3 DNA: TGTGCCAGCCAGAATACCGGGACACTGACTTCCACAGATACGCAGTATTTT
CDR3 protein: CASQNTGTLTSTDTQYF

D gene: .
clone size: few
V gene: TRBV4-3
J gene: TRBJ2-1
CDR3 DNA: TGCGCCAGCAGCCCTATGTGGAGGCCTCGCTCCTACAATGAGCAGTTCTTC
CDR3 protein: CASSPMWRPRSYNEQFF

D gene: .
clone size: .
V gene: TRBV12-3/TRBV12-4
J gene: TRBJ2-5
CDR3 DNA: TGTGCCAGCAGATACGGGCGGGCCCCCCAAGAGACCCAGTACTTC
CDR3 protein: CASRYGRAPQETQYF

D gene: TRBD1
clone size: .
V gene: TRBV9
J gene: TRBJ1-1
CDR3 DNA: TGTGCCAGCAGCCCGACAGGGGTTCCTGAAGCTTTCTTT
CDR3 protein: CASSPTGVPEAFF

D gene: TRBD1
clone size: many
V gene: TRBV24-1
J gene: TRBJ2-5
CDR3 DNA: TGTGCCACCAGCCAGACAGGGCCTTCAGAGACCCAGTACTTC
CDR3 protein: CATSQTGPSETQYF

D gene: .
clone size: .
V gene: TRBV12-3/TRBV12-4
J gene: TRBJ2-2
CDR3 DNA: TGTGCCAGCAGCCGTAGGGCCGGAGGCGCCGGGGAGCTGTTTTTT
CDR3 protein: CASSRRAGGAGELFF

D gene: .
clone size: .
V gene: TRBV20-1
J gene: TRBJ2-7
CDR3 DNA: TGCAGTGCTGACTCCGGGACAACATCCTTCGAGCAGTACTTC
CDR3 protein: CSADSGTTSFEQYF

D gene: .
clone size: .
V gene: TRBV9
J gene: TRBJ2-7
CDR3 DNA: TGTGCCAGCAGCGTAGCGGGAGGACAGACCTCTGGCGAGCAGTACTTC
CDR3 protein: CASSVAGGQTSGEQYF

D gene: TRBD1
clone size: many
V gene: TRBV29-1
J gene: TRBJ2-5
CDR3 DNA: TGCAGCGTCGGACAGGGTCAAAGGGAGACCCAGTACTTC
CDR3 protein: CSVGQGQRETQYF

D gene: TRBD2
clone size: many
V gene: TRBV5-4
J gene: TRBJ2-1
CDR3 DNA: TGTGCCAGCAGCTTCTTAGCGGGAGGGCCGGTGGATGAGCAGTTCTTC
CDR3 protein: CASSFLAGGPVDEQFF

D gene: .
clone size: many
V gene: TRBV12-3/TRBV12-4
J gene: TRBJ2-2
CDR3 DNA: TGTGCCAGCACCCCAGGACCGTCGAGGGACAACGGGGAGCTGTTTTTT
CDR3 protein: CASTPGPSRDNGELFF

D gene: .
clone size: .
V gene: TRBV3-1
J gene: TRBJ2-5
CDR3 DNA: TGTGCCAGCAGCATCGGCGGGGGCGTAACCCAGTACTTC
CDR3 protein: CASSIGGGVTQYF